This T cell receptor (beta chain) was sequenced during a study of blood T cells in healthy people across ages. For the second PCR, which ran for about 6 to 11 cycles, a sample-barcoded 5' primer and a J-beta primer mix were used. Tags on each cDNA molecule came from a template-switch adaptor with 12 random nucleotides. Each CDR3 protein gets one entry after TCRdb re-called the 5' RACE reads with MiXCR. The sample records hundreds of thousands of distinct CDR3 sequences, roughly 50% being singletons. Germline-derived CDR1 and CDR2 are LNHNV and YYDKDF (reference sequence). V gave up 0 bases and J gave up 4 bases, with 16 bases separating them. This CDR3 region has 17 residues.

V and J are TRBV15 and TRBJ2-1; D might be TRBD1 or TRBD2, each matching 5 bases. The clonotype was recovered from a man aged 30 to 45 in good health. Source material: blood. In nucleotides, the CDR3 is TGTGCCACCAGCAGAGATATAGGGGCGGGTCGATACAATGAGCAGTTCTTC. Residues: CATSRDIGAGRYNEQFF.